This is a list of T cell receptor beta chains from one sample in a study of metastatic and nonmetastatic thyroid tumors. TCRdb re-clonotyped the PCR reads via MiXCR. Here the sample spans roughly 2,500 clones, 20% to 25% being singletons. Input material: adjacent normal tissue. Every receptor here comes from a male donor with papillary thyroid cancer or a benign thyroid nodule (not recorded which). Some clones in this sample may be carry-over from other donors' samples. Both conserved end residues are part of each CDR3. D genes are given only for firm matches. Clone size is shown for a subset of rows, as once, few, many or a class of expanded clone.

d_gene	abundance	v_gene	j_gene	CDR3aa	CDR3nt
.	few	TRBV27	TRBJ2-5	CASSSGLAGGPGLDTQYF	TGTGCCAGTAGTTCCGGGCTAGCTGGAGGGCCTGGCCTAGATACCCAGTACTTC
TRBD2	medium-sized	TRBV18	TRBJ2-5	CASSPPGLAGETQYF	TGTGCCAGCTCACCACCGGGACTAGCGGGAGAGACCCAGTACTTC
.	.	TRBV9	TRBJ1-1	CASSVAGTEAFF	TGTGCCAGCAGCGTAGCTGGCACTGAAGCTTTCTTT
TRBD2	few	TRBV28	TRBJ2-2	CASSLGGLASGELFF	TGTGCCAGCAGTTTAGGAGGACTAGCCTCCGGGGAGCTGTTTTTT
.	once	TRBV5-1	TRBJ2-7	CASSLAASYEQYF	TGCGCCAGCAGCTTGGCAGCTTCATACGAGCAGTACTTC
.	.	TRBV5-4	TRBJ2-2	CASSLGGSVESGELFF	TGTGCCAGCAGCTTGGGGGGTAGCGTGGAATCCGGGGAGCTGTTTTTT
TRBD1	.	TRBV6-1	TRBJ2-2	CASRGRDRGRSGELFF	TGTGCCAGCAGGGGGAGGGACAGGGGGCGTTCCGGGGAGCTGTTTTTT
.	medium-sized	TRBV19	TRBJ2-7	CASSMDTRSYEQYF	TGTGCCAGTAGTATGGACACCCGCTCCTACGAGCAGTACTTC
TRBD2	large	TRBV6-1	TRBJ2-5	CASSAPRTSEQETQYF	TGTGCCAGCAGTGCCCCCCGGACTAGCGAGCAAGAGACCCAGTACTTC
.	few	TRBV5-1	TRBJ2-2	CASSLVGITGELFF	TGCGCCAGCAGCTTGGTAGGGATCACCGGGGAGCTGTTTTTT
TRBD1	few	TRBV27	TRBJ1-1	CASSFQGGTEAFF	TGTGCCAGCAGTTTTCAGGGGGGCACTGAAGCTTTCTTT
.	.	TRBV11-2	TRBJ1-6	CASSFVSNNSPLHF	TGTGCCAGCAGCTTTGTTAGTAATAATTCACCCCTCCACTTT
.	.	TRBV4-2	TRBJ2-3	CACSQKSASTDTQYF	TGTGCCTGCAGCCAGAAGAGCGCTAGCACAGATACTCAGTATTTT
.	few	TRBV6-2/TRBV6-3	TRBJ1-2	CASSYHRGQGYAF	TGTGCCAGCAGTTACCATCGGGGCCAAGGTTACGCCTTC
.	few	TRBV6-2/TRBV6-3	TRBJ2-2	CASSSYYGSSGNTGELFF	TGTGCCAGCAGTTCCTACTATGGGAGTAGCGGTAACACCGGGGAGCTGTTTTTT
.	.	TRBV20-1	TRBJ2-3	CSARDWESSTDTQYF	TGCAGTGCTAGAGATTGGGAATCTAGCACAGATACGCAGTATTTT
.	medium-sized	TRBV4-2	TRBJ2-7	CASSQDPSSGEQYF	TGTGCCAGCAGCCAAGATCCCTCGTCCGGCGAGCAGTACTTC
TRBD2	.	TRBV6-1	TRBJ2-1	CASSEWVAGYNEQFF	TGTGCCAGCAGTGAATGGGTAGCGGGGTACAATGAGCAGTTCTTC
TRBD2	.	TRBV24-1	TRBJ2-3	CATSDPLEAGGSTDTQYF	TGTGCCACCAGTGATCCCCTTGAGGCGGGAGGGAGCACAGATACGCAGTATTTT
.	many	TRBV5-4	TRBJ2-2	CASTPPGEAGELFF	TGTGCCAGCACTCCGCCCGGGGAGGCCGGGGAGCTGTTTTTT
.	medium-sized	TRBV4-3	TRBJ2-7	CASSQDTRANEQYF	TGCGCCAGCAGCCAAGATACGAGGGCCAATGAGCAGTACTTC
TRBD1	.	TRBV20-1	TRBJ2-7	CSASPGQGAYEQYF	TGCAGTGCATCTCCGGGACAGGGGGCCTACGAGCAGTACTTC
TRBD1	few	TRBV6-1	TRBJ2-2	CASSVTGDTGELFF	TGTGCCAGCAGTGTGACAGGGGACACCGGGGAGCTGTTTTTT
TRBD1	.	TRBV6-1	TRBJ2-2	CASSRPGTANTGELFF	TGTGCCAGCAGCCGCCCCGGGACAGCGAACACCGGGGAGCTGTTTTTT
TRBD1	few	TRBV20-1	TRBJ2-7	CSARYPDRWLFEQYF	TGCAGTGCTAGATATCCGGACAGGTGGTTGTTCGAGCAGTACTTC
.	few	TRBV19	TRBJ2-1	CASSGRSYNEHFF	TGTGCCAGTAGCGGGCGCTCTTATAATGAGCATTTCTTC
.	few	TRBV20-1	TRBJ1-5	CSASGGPYQPQHF	TGCAGTGCCTCCGGAGGTCCTTATCAGCCCCAGCATTTT
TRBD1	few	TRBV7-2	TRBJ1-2	CASSSQGGDYGYTF	TGTGCCAGCAGCTCGCAGGGGGGGGACTATGGCTACACCTTC
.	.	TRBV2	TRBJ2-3	CASSGATTTDTQYF	TGTGCCAGCAGCGGGGCAACAACGACAGATACGCAGTATTTT
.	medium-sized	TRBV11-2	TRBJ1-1	CASSVGHSYPNTEAFF	TGTGCCAGCAGCGTGGGACATAGCTATCCGAACACTGAAGCTTTCTTT
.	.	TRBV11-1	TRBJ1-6	CASSFGYDNSPLHF	TGTGCCAGCAGCTTTGGGTACGATAATTCACCCCTCCACTTT
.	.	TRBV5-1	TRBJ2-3	CASSFTERGTDTQYF	TGCGCCAGCAGCTTTACTGAGCGGGGCACAGATACGCAGTATTTT
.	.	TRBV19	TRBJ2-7	CASSIAAGTYEQYF	TGTGCCAGTAGTATAGCAGCAGGAACCTACGAGCAGTACTTC
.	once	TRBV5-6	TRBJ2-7	CASSLDPGRATYEQYF	TGTGCCAGCAGCTTGGATCCGGGCCGAGCTACCTACGAGCAGTACTTC
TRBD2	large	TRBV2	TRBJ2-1	CASREGTSGSNEQFF	TGTGCCAGCAGGGAGGGAACTAGCGGGAGCAATGAGCAGTTCTTC
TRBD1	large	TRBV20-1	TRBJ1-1	CSAKGQGKGEAFF	TGCAGTGCAAAGGGACAGGGTAAAGGTGAAGCTTTCTTT
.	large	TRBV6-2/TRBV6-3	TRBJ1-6	CASSYGGWDSPLHF	TGTGCCAGCAGTTACGGGGGTTGGGACTCACCCCTCCACTTT
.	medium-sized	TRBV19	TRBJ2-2	CASSRRRGPNTGELFF	TGTGCCAGCTCGAGACGCAGGGGCCCGAACACCGGGGAGCTGTTTTTT
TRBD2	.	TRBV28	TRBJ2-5	CAITSGGAQGTQYF	TGTGCCATTACTAGCGGGGGGGCCCAAGGGACCCAGTACTTC
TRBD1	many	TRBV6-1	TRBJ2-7	CASRGGDRDYEQYF	TGTGCCAGCAGGGGTGGGGACAGGGACTACGAGCAGTACTTC
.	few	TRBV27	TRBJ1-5	CASSLFLSGRQPQHF	.
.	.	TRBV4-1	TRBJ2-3	CASRPVGTDTQYF	TGCGCCAGCAGGCCAGTGGGTACAGATACGCAGTATTTT
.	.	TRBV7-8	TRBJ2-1	CASSRGGVDDNEQFF	TGTGCCAGCAGCCGTGGGGGAGTGGACGACAATGAGCAGTTCTTC
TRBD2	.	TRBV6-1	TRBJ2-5	CASSGTSGGAETQYF	TGTGCCAGCAGTGGGACTAGCGGGGGGGCAGAGACCCAGTACTTC
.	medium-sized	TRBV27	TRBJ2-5	CASSFRIAGTGSSSGTQYF	TGTGCCAGCAGTTTTAGAATAGCGGGGACAGGGTCGTCTAGTGGGACCCAGTACTTC
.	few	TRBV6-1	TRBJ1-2	CASTKGTLGYGYTF	TGTGCCAGCACAAAGGGAACGTTAGGCTATGGCTACACCTTC
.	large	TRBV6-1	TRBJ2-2	CASKREPGPRSAGELFF	TGTGCCAGCAAACGGGAACCGGGACCCCGAAGTGCCGGGGAGCTGTTTTTT
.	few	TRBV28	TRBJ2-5	CASSNPSGTRKETQYF	TGTGCCAGCAGTAATCCCTCAGGGACCCGCAAGGAGACCCAGTACTTC
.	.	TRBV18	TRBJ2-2	CASSPLRGQNTGELFF	TGTGCCAGCTCACCACTCCGGGGGCAAAACACCGGGGAGCTGTTTTTT